The source of this T cell receptor beta chain is a study of neurological immune-mediated disorders. Notes on the study in general: Levels of TCR clonal expansion peaked in HTLV-1-associated myelopathy and reached their lowest in multiple sclerosis, under those of healthy controls.

The CDR3 length is 13 residues. Trimming took 1 base from V and 10 from J, leaving 11 bases between them. Over 170 million TCR-beta sequences from 15-18 subjects came out of each sequencing run. TCRdb reanalysed the 5' RACE reads using MiXCR and keeps one entry per CDR3 protein. The sample lists more than 100,000 distinct CDR3 sequences, about 10% occurring once. Time point noted: longitudinal time-point 3. To note about this clonotype: Its antigen is not identified.

Input material: PBMCs. The rearrangement joins TRBV12-3 or TRBV12-4 to TRBJ2-1; D uncertain. The sequence derives from a female donor with HTLV-1-associated myelopathy (HAM/TSP). CDR3 sequence (DNA): TGTGCCAGCAGTTTAGGGACGGACCTAGAGCAGTTCTTC. Translation: CASSLGTDLEQFF.